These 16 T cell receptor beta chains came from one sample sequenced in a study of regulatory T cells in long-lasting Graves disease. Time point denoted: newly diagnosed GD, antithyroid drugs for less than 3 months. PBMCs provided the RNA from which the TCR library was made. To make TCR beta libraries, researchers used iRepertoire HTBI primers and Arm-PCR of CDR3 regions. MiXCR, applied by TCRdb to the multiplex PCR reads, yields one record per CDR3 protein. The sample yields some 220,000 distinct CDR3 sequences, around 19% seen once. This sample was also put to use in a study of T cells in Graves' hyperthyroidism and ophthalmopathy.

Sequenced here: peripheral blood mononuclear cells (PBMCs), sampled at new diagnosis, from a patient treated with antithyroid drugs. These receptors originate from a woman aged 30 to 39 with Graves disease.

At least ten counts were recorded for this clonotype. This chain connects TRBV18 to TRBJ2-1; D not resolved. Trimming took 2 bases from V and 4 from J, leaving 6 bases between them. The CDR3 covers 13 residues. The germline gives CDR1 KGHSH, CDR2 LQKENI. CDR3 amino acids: CASSPNIYNEQFF. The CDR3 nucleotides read TGTGCCAGCTCACCAAACATTTACAATGAGCAGTTCTTC. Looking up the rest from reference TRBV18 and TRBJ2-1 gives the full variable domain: NAGVMQNPRHLVRRRGQEARLRCSPMKGHSHVYWYRQLPEEGLKFMVYLQKENIIDESGMPKERFSAEFPKEGPSILRIQQVVRGDSAAYFCASSPNIYNEQFFGPGTRLTVL.

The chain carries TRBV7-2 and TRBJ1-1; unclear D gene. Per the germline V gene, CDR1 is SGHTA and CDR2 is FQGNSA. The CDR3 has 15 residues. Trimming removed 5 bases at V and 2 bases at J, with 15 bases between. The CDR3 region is CASSHSGQTNTEAFF. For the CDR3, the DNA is TGTGCCAGCAGCCATTCGGGCCAGACAAACACTGAAGCTTTCTTT.

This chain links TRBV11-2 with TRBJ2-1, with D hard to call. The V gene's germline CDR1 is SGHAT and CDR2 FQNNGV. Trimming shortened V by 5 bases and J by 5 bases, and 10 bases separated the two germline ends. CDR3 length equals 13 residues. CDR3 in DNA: TGTGCCAGCAGCCCAACACAGCACAATGAGCAGTTCTTC. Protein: CASSPTQHNEQFF. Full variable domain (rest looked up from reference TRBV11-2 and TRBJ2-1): EAGVAQSPRYKIIEKRQSVAFWCNPISGHATLYWYQQILGQGPKLLIQFQNNGVVDDSQLPKDRFSAERLKGVDSTLKIQPAKLEDSAVYLCASSPTQHNEQFFGPGTRLTVL.

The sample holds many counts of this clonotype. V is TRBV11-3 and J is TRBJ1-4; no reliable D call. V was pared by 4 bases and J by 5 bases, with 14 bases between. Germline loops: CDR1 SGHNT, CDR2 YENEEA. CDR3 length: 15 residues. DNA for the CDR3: TGTGCCAGCAGCTCGGGTTCTGGGCAGAATGAAAAACTGTTTTTT. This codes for CASSSGSGQNEKLFF.

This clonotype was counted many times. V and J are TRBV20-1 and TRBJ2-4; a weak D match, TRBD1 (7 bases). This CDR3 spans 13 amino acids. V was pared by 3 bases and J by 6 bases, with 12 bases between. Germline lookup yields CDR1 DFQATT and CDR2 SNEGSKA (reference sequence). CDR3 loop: CSARGQGGNIQYF. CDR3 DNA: TGCAGTGCTAGGGGTCAGGGGGGAAACATTCAGTACTTC.

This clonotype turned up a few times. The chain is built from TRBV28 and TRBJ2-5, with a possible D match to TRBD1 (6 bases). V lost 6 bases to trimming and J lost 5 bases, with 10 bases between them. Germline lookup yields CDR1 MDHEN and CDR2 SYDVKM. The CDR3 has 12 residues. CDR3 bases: TGTGCCAGCAGCTCAGGGGTGGAGACCCAGTACTTC. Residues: CASSSGVETQYF.

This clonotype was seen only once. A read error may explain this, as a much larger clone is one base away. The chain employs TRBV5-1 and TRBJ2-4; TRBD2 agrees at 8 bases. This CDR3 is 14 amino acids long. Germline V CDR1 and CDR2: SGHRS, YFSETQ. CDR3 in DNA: TGCGCCAGCAGCTTGGCCGTTAGCGGGAACATGCAGTACTTC. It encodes CASSLAVSGNMQYF.

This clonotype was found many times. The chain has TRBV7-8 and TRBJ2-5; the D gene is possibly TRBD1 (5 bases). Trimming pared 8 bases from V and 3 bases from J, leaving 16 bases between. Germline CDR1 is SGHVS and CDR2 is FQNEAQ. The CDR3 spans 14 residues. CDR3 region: CASARVGREETQYF. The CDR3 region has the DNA TGTGCCAGCGCCCGAGTGGGCAGGGAAGAGACCCAGTACTTC.

The CDR3 protein is CASSLWLAGDLITDTQYF. In DNA form, the CDR3 reads TGTGCCAGCAGTTTATGGCTAGCGGGAGATCTCATCACAGATACGCAGTATTTT. The chain uses TRBV12-3 or TRBV12-4 and TRBJ2-3; 10 nucleotides align to TRBD2. CDR3 length: 18 residues. V gave up 2 bases and J gave up 2 bases; unmatched junction bases: 10.

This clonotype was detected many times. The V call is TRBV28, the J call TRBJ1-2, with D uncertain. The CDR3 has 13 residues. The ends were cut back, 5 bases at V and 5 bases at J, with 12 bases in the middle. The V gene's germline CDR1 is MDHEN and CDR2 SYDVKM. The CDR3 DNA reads TGTGCCAGCAGTCCCGGAGATGGATATGGCTACACCTTC. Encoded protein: CASSPGDGYGYTF.

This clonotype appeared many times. The chain's CDR3 is CASSKDPGGADGNTIYF. The DNA of the CDR3 is TGTGCCAGCAGCAAAGACCCAGGGGGCGCGGACGGAAACACCATATATTTT. The V gene is TRBV9, the J gene TRBJ1-3; 8 nucleotides line up with TRBD1. V gave up 4 bases and J gave up 4 bases; unmatched junction bases: 13. CDR1 is SGDLS, CDR2 YYNGEE, per germline. CDR3 length equals 17 residues.

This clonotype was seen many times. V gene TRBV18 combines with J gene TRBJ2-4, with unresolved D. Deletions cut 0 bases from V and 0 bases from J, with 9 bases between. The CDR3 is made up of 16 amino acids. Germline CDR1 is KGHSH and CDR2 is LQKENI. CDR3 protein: CASSPPGLIAKNIQYF. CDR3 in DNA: TGTGCCAGCTCACCACCGGGCCTTATAGCCAAAAACATTCAGTACTTC.

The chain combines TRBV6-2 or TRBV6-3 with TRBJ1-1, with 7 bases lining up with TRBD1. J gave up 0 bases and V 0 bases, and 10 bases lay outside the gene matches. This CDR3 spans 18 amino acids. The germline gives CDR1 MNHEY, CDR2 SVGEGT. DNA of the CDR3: TGTGCCAGCAGTTACTCGACAGGGATTACAAGAATGAACACTGAAGCTTTCTTT. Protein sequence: CASSYSTGITRMNTEAFF.

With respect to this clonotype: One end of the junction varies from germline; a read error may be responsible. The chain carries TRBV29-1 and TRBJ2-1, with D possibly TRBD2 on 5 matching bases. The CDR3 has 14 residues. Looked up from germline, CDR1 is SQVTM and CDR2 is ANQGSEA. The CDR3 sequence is CSVESPDSYNEQSF. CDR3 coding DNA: TGCAGCGTTGAGTCCCCGGACTCCTACAATGAGCAGTCCTTC.

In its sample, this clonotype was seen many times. The chain's CDR3 is CASSPLAGASTDTQYF. CDR3 DNA sequence: TGTGCCAGCAGCCCGTTAGCGGGGGCTAGCACAGATACGCAGTATTTT. The rearrangement links TRBV7-3 to TRBJ2-3, with TRBD2 identical over 9 bases. J was trimmed by 0 bases and V by 5 bases; bases with no gene match: 6. The CDR3 covers 16 residues. Germline V lookup: CDR1 SGHTA, CDR2 FQGTGA.

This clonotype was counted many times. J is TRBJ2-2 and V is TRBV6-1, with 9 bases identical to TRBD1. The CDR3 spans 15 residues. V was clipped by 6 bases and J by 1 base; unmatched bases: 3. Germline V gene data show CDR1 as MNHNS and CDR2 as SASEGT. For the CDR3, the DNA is TGTGCCAGCAGGCCGGGACAGGGGAACACCGGGGAGCTGTTTTTT. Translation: CASRPGQGNTGELFF.